The 21 T cell receptor beta chains below were found in one sample sequenced in a study of cytomegalovirus exposure and HLA in healthy donors. Some clones are missing from TCRdb's copy, which holds only in-frame ones; the method was immunoSEQ multiplex PCR. The sample records some 140,000 clones, roughly 89% being singletons. The sequencing sample was made of PBMCs. The origin of the receptors is a woman in her late teens or twenties in good health and CMV-seropositive.

The table lists this clone with a count of one. J is TRBJ2-3 and V is TRBV5-1; TRBD2 agrees at 8 bases. There are 13 residues in the CDR3. CDR1 and CDR2 (germline): SGHRS, YFSETQ. The V and J ends lost 7 bases and 1 base, in that order; junction bases with no gene match: 2. CDR3 protein: CASGSGGTDTQYF. The DNA for the CDR3 is TGCGCCAGCGGTAGCGGGGGCACAGATACGCAGTATTTT.

This rearrangement joins TRBV28 to TRBJ2-5, with D perhaps matching TRBD2 (6 bases). Per germline, CDR1 MDHEN and CDR2 SYDVKM. This CDR3 has 12 residues. Trimming left V 5 bases short and J 8 bases short, with 12 bases between. CDR3 region: CASSSRRGTQYF. CDR3 DNA: TGTGCCAGCAGTAGCCGGCGGGGAACCCAGTACTTC. Using reference TRBV28 and TRBJ2-5 for the parts outside the CDR3, the full variable domain is DVKVTQSSRYLVKRTGEKVFLECVQDMDHENMFWYRQDPGLGLRLIYFSYDVKMKEKGDIPEGYSVSREKKERFSLILESASTNQTSMYLCASSSRRGTQYFGPGTRLLVL.

This sequence joins TRBV28 and TRBJ1-5; 10 nucleotides agree with TRBD1. Looked up from germline, CDR1 is MDHEN and CDR2 is SYDVKM. With 6 bases clipped from V and 4 bases from J, the junction kept 9 bases outside the gene matches. CDR3 size: 16 residues. The CDR3 DNA reads as TGTGCCAGCAGCCCGAGGGACAGGGGTCGGAATCAGCCCCAGCATTTT. It encodes CASSPRDRGRNQPQHF.

The chain is built from TRBV2 and TRBJ1-2, with D possibly TRBD1 on 5 matching bases. The germline V and J ends were trimmed by 6 bases and 4 bases, with 15 bases remaining between them. The germline gives CDR1 SNHLY, CDR2 FYNNEI. This CDR3 is built from 14 residues. CDR3 sequence (DNA): TGTGCCAGCAGACCTCCGGGACTGGGCTATGGCTACACCTTC. It yields the protein CASRPPGLGYGYTF.

J is TRBJ1-1 and V is TRBV6-1; D possibly corresponds to TRBD1 (5 bases). The germline V gene has CDR1 MNHNS and CDR2 SASEGT. The CDR3 spans 13 residues. The germline V and J ends were trimmed by 3 bases and 7 bases, with 12 bases remaining between them. The CDR3 reads CASSDSGRGEAFF. CDR3 sequence (DNA): TGTGCCAGCAGTGATTCCGGGAGGGGTGAAGCTTTCTTT.

The chain is built from TRBV7-9 and TRBJ2-7; 9 positions agree with TRBD2. Germline trimming cut 5 bases from V and 0 bases from J; bases unmatched to any gene: 5. The CDR3 is 15 amino acids. The germline V gene has CDR1 SEHNR and CDR2 FQNEAQ (reference sequence). The CDR3 nucleotides read TGTGCCAGCAGCCCAAGCGGGGGGAGCTCCTACGAGCAGTACTTC. The encoded protein is CASSPSGGSSYEQYF.

This chain connects TRBV27 to TRBJ1-1; TRBD1 matches 7 bases. The ends lost 5 bases at V and 0 bases at J; junction bases unmatched: 9. CDR1 MNHEY and CDR2 SMNVEV come from the germline V gene (reference sequence). The length of the CDR3 is 16 residues. The CDR3 DNA sequence: TGTGCCAGCAGTCCCGCGTACAGGGGTCTGAACACTGAAGCTTTCTTT. Translation: CASSPAYRGLNTEAFF.

The chain is built from TRBV10-3 and TRBJ2-2; 11 bases are shared with TRBD2. With 7 bases clipped from V and 6 bases from J, the junction kept 7 bases outside the gene matches. The CDR3 runs 15 residues. Germline V lookup: CDR1 ENHRY, CDR2 SYGVKD. The CDR3 DNA reads TGTGCCATCACCGAGACTAGCGGGGTTGCCGGGGAGCTGTTTTTT. This gives the protein CAITETSGVAGELFF.

This chain links TRBV5-1 with TRBJ1-2; no clear D gene. Trimming left V 0 bases short and J 1 base short, with 4 bases between. In germline, CDR1 is SGHRS, CDR2 YFSETQ. The CDR3 is 13 amino acids. The CDR3 coding sequence is TGCGCCAGCAGCTTGGACAATAACTATGGCTACACCTTC. Encoded protein: CASSLDNNYGYTF.

V is TRBV6-5 and J is TRBJ1-2; 9 nucleotides align to TRBD1. Germline V gives CDR1 MNHEY, CDR2 SVGAGI. The CDR3 contains 14 residues. V dropped 6 bases and J dropped 6; count of bases not matched to a gene: 8. CDR3 in DNA: TGTGCCAGCAGACCCCCGGGACAGGGCGATGGCTACACCTTC. Protein sequence: CASRPPGQGDGYTF.

V and J are TRBV6-5 and TRBJ1-2; possible D gene TRBD1, 5 bases. The CDR3 has 14 residues. Trimming cost V 6 bases and J 2 bases, with 13 bases left between them. Germline CDR1 and CDR2: MNHEY and SVGAGI. The CDR3 DNA sequence: TGTGCCAGCAGCCACAGGAATTCCAACTATGGCTACACCTTC. It yields the protein CASSHRNSNYGYTF.

The chain uses TRBV2 and TRBJ2-5; no clear D gene. The CDR3 is made up of 15 amino acids. CDR1 is SNHLY, CDR2 FYNNEI, per germline. Trimming stripped 4 bases from V and 3 bases from J, with 15 bases between. CDR3 nucleotides: TGTGCCAGCAGTGTGGGCCCAAGGATGGAAGAGACCCAGTACTTC. Its translation is CASSVGPRMEETQYF.

The chain recombines TRBV4-1 with TRBJ1-2; D may be TRBD1 (5 bases). Germline CDR1 is MGHRA and CDR2 is YSYEKL. The ends were cut back, 8 bases at V and 3 bases at J, with 25 bases in the middle. CDR3 length: 17 residues. The CDR3 loop is CASALSVTDRSDYGYTF. For the CDR3, the DNA is TGCGCCAGCGCCTTATCCGTTACCGACAGATCAGACTATGGCTACACCTTC.

The rearrangement links TRBV7-2 to TRBJ2-7, with 8 nucleotides matching TRBD1. This CDR3 comprises 14 residues. Trimming cost V 1 base and J 3 bases; bases outside gene matches: 2. CDR1 is SGHTA and CDR2 is FQGNSA in the germline V gene. In DNA form, the CDR3 reads TGTGCCAGCAGCTTAGGAGGACAGGGCTACGAGCAGTACTTC. Translating it yields CASSLGGQGYEQYF.

The chain recombines TRBV4-2 with TRBJ2-7; perhaps TRBD1 as D (6 bases). CDR1 is LGHNA, CDR2 YNFKEQ, per germline. The CDR3 is made up of 15 amino acids. V lost 1 base and J 5 bases, leaving 15 bases between the germline ends. The DNA for the CDR3 is TGTGCCAGCAGCCAAGTTTTACAGGGTATCAACGAGCAGTACTTC. Translation gives CASSQVLQGINEQYF.

Here the CDR3 DNA reads TGTGCCAGCAGACAGGGGCCTAACACCGGGGAGCTGTTTTTT. This encodes CASRQGPNTGELFF. This chain uses TRBV11-2 with TRBJ2-2; 7 bases agree with TRBD1. The CDR3 consists of 14 residues. J gave up 2 bases and V 6 bases, and 3 bases lay outside the gene matches. The germline V gene has CDR1 SGHAT and CDR2 FQNNGV.

V is TRBV4-3 and J is TRBJ1-6, with TRBD1 identical over 9 bases. J gave up 7 bases and V 4 bases, and 8 bases lay outside the gene matches. Germline V lookup: CDR1 LGHNA, CDR2 YSLEER. CDR3 length: 16 amino acids. In DNA form, the CDR3 reads TGCGCCAGCAGCCCGAAACAGGGGGCTGGGAATTCACCCCTCCACTTT. The encoded protein is CASSPKQGAGNSPLHF.

The chain is built from TRBV25-1 and TRBJ2-7; D is ambiguous. CDR3 length equals 16 residues. Germline V CDR1 and CDR2: MGHDK, SYGVNS. Trimming pared 0 bases from V and 3 bases from J, leaving 15 bases between. CDR3 region: CASSEYRGTLIYEQYF. The CDR3 DNA follows: TGTGCCAGCAGTGAATATCGAGGCACCCTAATCTACGAGCAGTACTTC.

The V and J genes are TRBV15 and TRBJ1-1; TRBD1 matches 7 bases. The CDR3 length is 15 residues. J gave up 1 base and V 0 bases, and 2 bases lay outside the gene matches. Germline V CDR1 and CDR2: LNHNV, YYDKDF (reference sequence). CDR3 nucleotide sequence: TGTGCCACCAGCAGAGATGACAGGGAGAACACTGAAGCTTTCTTT. Translation: CATSRDDRENTEAFF.

The chain joins TRBV5-1 to TRBJ1-2, with a tentative D call TRBD1 (6 bases). Germline V gene lookup returns CDR1 SGHRS and CDR2 YFSETQ. The CDR3 spans 15 residues. Trimming left V 6 bases short and J 2 bases short, with 17 bases between. The CDR3 here is CASTDRNTENYGYTF. CDR3 coding DNA: TGCGCCAGCACGGACAGAAATACCGAGAACTATGGCTACACCTTC.

This clone came up once. J is TRBJ2-5 and V is TRBV7-2; 12 nucleotides match TRBD2. The V gene's germline CDR1 is SGHTA and CDR2 FQGNSA. V trimming: 6 bases; J trimming: 7 bases; junction bases outside the gene matches: 3. There are 13 residues in the CDR3. The CDR3 DNA reads TGTGCCAGCAGGACTAGCGGGGGCGGGACCCAGTACTTC. Protein: CASRTSGGGTQYF.